The sequence of this T cell receptor beta chain was determined in a study of shared clonotypes between healthy human individuals. This CDR3 spans 14 amino acids. The V segment lost 7 bases and the J segment 5 bases; nucleotides outside the gene matches: 10. Germline V gives CDR1 MNHEY, CDR2 SVGAGI. Naive-designated CD8 cells lacked CD45RO, were positively enriched for CCR7, and omitted terminally differentiated effector memory CD45RA+ cells. Assay used: immunoSEQ multiplex PCR; TCRdb lists only in-frame clones, some missing. The sample holds around 2.1 million clones; under 95% are singletons and the top ten take approximately 1.7%. This clone was recorded only once.

This clonotype was obtained from a man in his late teens or twenties in good health. Some clones in this sample may be carry-over from other donors' samples. The sequencing sample was made of naive CD8+ T cells from PBMCs. J is TRBJ1-2 and V is TRBV6-5; 7 bases map to TRBD1. The CDR3 region is CASTRSGQPYGYTF. In nucleotides, the CDR3 is TGTGCCAGCACCCGGTCGGGACAGCCATATGGCTACACCTTC.